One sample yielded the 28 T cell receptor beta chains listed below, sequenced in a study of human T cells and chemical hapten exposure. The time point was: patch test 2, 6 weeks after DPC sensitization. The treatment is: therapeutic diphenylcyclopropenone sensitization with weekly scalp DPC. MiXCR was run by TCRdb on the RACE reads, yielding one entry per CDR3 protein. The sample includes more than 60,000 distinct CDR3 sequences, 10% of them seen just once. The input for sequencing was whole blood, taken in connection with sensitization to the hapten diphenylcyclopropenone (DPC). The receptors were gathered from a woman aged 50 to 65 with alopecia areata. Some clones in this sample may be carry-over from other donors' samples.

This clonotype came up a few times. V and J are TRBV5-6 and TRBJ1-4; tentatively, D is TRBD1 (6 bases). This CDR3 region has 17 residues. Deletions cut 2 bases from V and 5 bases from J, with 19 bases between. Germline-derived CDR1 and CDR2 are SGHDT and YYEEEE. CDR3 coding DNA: TGTGCCAGCAGCTTTCTCGAGACAGGAGATTACAATGAAAAACTGTTTTTT. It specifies CASSFLETGDYNEKLFF.

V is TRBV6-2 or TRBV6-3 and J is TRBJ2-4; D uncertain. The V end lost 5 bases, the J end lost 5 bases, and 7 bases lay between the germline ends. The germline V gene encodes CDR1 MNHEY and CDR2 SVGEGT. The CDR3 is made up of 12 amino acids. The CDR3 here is CASSHDENIQYF. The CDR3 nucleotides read TGTGCCAGCAGTCACGACGAAAACATTCAGTACTTC.

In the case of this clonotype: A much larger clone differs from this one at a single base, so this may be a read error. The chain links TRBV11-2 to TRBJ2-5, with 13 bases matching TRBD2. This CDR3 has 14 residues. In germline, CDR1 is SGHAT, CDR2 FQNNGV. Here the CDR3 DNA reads TGTGCCAGCACCCGGACTAGCGGGAGAGAGACCGAGTACTTC. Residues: CASTRTSGRETEYF.

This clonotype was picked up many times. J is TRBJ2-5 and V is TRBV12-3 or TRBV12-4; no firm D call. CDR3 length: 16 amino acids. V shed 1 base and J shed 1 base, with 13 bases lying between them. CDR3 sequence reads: CASSLDYGRSQETQYF. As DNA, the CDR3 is TGTGCCAGCAGTTTAGATTACGGACGAAGCCAAGAGACCCAGTACTTC.

The CDR3 sequence is CASSPGGDSPYEQYF. CDR3 in DNA: TGTGCCAGCTCCCCCGGCGGGGACTCCCCCTACGAGCAGTACTTC. V gene TRBV18 combines with J gene TRBJ2-7; D is perhaps TRBD2 (6 bases). Trimming pared 6 bases from V and 2 bases from J, leaving 17 bases between. This CDR3 region has 15 residues. CDR1 and CDR2 (germline): KGHSH, LQKENI. Filled out from reference TRBV18 and TRBJ2-7, the complete variable domain reads NAGVMQNPRHLVRRRGQEARLRCSPMKGHSHVYWYRQLPEEGLKFMVYLQKENIIDESGMPKERFSAEFPKEGPSILRIQQVVRGDSAAYFCASSPGGDSPYEQYFGPGTRLTVT.

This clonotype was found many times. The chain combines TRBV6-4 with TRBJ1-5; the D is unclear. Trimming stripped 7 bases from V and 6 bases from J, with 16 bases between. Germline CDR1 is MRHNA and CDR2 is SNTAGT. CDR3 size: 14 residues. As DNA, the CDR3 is TGTGCCAGCATCCGCGAGGAGGTTTTTCAGCCCCAGCATTTT. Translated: CASIREEVFQPQHF.

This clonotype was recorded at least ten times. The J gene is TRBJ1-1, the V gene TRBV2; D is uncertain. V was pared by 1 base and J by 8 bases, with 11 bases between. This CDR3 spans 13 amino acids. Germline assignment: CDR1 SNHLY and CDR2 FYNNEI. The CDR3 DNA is TGTGCCAGCAGTGAAGTTGGTCGTGGGGAAGCTTTCTTT. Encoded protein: CASSEVGRGEAFF.

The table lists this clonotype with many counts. CDR3 protein: CASSPDRLTPSTDTQYF. The DNA for the CDR3 is TGTGCCAGCAGCCCGGACAGACTTACCCCTAGCACAGATACGCAGTATTTT. This chain links TRBV11-2 with TRBJ2-3, with D possibly being TRBD1 (6 bases). Per the germline V gene, CDR1 is SGHAT and CDR2 is FQNNGV. V was cut by 5 bases and J by 0 bases, with 18 bases left in between. This CDR3 has 17 amino acids.

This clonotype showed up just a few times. CDR3 protein: CASSYRSRDQETQYF. CDR3 sequence (DNA): TGTGCCAGCAGTTACAGGTCCAGGGACCAAGAGACCCAGTACTTC. The chain joins TRBV6-6 to TRBJ2-5; D is possibly TRBD1 (5 bases). V lost 2 bases to trimming and J lost 0 bases, with 10 bases between them. CDR1 is MNHNY and CDR2 is SVGAGI in the germline V gene (reference sequence). The length of the CDR3 is 15 residues.

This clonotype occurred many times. This CDR3 is CASSLLSVRNTEAFF. Written as DNA, the CDR3 is TGTGCCAGCAGTTTGTTATCTGTACGGAACACTGAAGCTTTCTTT. V usage is TRBV28 and J usage is TRBJ1-1; D gene ambiguous. The CDR3 has 15 amino acids. Trimming took 3 bases from V and 1 from J, leaving 12 bases between them. Germline V gene sequence: CDR1 MDHEN, CDR2 SYDVKM. Variable domain in full (rest from reference TRBV28 and TRBJ1-1): DVKVTQSSRYLVKRTGEKVFLECVQDMDHENMFWYRQDPGLGLRLIYFSYDVKMKEKGDIPEGYSVSREKKERFSLILESASTNQTSMYLCASSLLSVRNTEAFFGQGTRLTVV.

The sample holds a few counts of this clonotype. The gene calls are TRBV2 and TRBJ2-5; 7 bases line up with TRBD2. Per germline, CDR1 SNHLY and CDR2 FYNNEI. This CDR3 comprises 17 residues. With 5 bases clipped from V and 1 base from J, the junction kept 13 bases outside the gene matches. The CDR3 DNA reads TGTGCCAGCAGTCCCTTACATGGGAGGGGACCCCAAGAGACCCAGTACTTC. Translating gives CASSPLHGRGPQETQYF. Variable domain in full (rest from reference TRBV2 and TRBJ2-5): EPEVTQTPSHQVTQMGQEVILRCVPISNHLYFYWYRQILGQKVEFLVSFYNNEISEKSEIFDDQFSVERPDGSNFTLKIRSTKLEDSAMYFCASSPLHGRGPQETQYFGPGTRLLVL.

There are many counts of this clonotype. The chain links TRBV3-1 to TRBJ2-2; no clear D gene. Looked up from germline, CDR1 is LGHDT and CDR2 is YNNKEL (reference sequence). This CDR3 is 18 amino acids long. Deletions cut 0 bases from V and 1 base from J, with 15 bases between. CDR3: CASSQESPRALNTGELFF. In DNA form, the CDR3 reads TGTGCCAGCAGCCAAGAATCGCCTAGAGCCCTGAACACCGGGGAGCTGTTTTTT.

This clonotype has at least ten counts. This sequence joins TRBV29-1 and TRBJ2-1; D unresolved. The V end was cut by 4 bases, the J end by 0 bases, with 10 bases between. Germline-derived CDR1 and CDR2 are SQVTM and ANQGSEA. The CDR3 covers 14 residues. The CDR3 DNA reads TGCAGCGTTGGTAGAGCAGGCTCCTACAATGAGCAGTTCTTC. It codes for CSVGRAGSYNEQFF.

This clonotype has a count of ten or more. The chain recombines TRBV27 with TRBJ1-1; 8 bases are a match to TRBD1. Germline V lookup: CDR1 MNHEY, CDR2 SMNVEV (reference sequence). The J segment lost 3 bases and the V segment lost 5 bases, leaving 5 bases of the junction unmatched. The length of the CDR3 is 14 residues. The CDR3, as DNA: TGTGCCAGCAGTCCGACAGGGGTTGACACTGAAGCTTTCTTT. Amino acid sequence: CASSPTGVDTEAFF.

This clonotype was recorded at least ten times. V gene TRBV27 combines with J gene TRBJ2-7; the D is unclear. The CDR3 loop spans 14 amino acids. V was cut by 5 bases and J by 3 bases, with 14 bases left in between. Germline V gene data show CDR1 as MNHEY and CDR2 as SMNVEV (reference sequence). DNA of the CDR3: TGTGCCAGCAGTAGCCTCGGTTCCGACTACGAGCAGTACTTC. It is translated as CASSSLGSDYEQYF.

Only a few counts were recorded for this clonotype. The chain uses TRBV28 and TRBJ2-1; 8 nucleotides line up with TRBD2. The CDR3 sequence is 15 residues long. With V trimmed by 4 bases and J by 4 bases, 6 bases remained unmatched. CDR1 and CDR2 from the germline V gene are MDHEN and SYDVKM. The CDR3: CASSSGTSGYNEQFF. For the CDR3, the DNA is TGTGCCAGCAGTTCCGGGACTAGTGGATACAATGAGCAGTTCTTC.

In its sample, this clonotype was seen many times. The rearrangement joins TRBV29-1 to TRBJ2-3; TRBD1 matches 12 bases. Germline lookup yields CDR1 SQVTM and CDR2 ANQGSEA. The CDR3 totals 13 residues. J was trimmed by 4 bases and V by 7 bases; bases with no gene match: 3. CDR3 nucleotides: TGCAGCGCGGGACAGGGGGCCTCAGATACGCAGTATTTT. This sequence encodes CSAGQGASDTQYF.

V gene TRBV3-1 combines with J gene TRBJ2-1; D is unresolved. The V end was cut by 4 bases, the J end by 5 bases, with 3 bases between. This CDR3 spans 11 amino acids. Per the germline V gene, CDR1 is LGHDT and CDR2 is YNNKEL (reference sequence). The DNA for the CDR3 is TGTGCCAGCAGCCTAAACAATGAGCAGTTCTTC. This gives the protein CASSLNNEQFF.

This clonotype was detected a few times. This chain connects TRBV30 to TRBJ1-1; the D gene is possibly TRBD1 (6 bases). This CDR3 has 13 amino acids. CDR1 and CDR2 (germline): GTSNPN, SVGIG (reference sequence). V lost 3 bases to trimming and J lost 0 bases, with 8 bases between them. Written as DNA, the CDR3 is TGTGCCTGGAGGGACAGCATGAACACTGAAGCTTTCTTT. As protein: CAWRDSMNTEAFF.

This chain's CDR3 is CAKSGRDSYEQYF. The CDR3 coding sequence is TGTGCTAAGAGCGGGAGGGACTCCTACGAGCAGTACTTC. V is TRBV9 and J is TRBJ2-7, with 10 bases matching TRBD2. CDR1 is SGDLS, CDR2 YYNGEE, per germline. The CDR3 spans 13 residues. The entire variable domain, with the rest obtained from reference TRBV9 and TRBJ2-7, is as follows: DSGVTQTPKHLITATGQRVTLRCSPRSGDLSVYWYQQSLDQGLQFLIQYYNGEERAKGNILERFSAQQFPDLHSELNLSSLELGDSALYFCAKSGRDSYEQYFGPGTRLTVT.

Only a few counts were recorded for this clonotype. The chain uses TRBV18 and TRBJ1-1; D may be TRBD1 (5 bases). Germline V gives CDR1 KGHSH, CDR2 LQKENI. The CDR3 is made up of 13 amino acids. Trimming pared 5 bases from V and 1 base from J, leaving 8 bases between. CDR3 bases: TGTGCCAGCTCAACTCAGGGGAACACTGAAGCTTTCTTT. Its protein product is CASSTQGNTEAFF.

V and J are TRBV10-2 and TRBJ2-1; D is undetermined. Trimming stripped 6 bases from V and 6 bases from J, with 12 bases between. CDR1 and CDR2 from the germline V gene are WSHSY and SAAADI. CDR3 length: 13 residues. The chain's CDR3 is CASRGMGINEQFF. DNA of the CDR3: TGCGCCAGCAGGGGGATGGGGATCAATGAGCAGTTCTTC.

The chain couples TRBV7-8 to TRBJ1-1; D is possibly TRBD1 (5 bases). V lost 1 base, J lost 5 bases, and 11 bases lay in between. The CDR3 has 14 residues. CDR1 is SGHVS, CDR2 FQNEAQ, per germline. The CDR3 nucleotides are TGTGCCAGCAGCTTAGGACAGTTCGGGACTGAAGCTTTCTTT. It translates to CASSLGQFGTEAFF.

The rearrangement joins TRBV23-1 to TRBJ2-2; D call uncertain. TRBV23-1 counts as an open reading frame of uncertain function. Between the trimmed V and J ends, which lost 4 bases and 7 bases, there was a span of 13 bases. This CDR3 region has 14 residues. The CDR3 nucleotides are TGCGCCAGCAGTCTGGCTGAGAAGGGCGGGGAGCTGTTTTTT. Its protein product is CASSLAEKGGELFF.

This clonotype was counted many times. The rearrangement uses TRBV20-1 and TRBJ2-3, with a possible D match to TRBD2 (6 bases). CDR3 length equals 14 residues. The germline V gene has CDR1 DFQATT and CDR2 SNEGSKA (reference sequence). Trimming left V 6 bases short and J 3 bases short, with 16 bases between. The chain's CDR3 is CSAIPLAKTDTQYF. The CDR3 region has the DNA TGCAGTGCAATCCCTCTAGCGAAAACAGATACGCAGTATTTT.

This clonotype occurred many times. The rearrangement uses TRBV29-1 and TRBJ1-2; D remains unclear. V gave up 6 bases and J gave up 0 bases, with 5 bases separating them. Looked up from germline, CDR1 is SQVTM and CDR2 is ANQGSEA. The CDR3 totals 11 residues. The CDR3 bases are TGCAGCGTGACAACTAACTATGGCTACACCTTC. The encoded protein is CSVTTNYGYTF. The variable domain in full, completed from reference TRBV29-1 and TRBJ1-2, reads SAVISQKPSRDICQRGTSLTIQCQVDSQVTMMFWYRQQPGQSLTLIATANQGSEATYESGFVIDKFPISRPNLTFSTLTVSNMSPEDSSIYLCSVTTNYGYTFGSGTRLTVV.

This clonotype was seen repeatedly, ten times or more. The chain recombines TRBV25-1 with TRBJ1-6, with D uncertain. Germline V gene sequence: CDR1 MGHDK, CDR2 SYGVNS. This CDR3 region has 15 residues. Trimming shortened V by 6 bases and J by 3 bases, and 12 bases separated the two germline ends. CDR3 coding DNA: TGTGCCAGCAGCGACCCTGAGGGCTATAATTCACCCCTCCACTTT. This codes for CASSDPEGYNSPLHF. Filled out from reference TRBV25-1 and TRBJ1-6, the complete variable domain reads EADIYQTPRYLVIGTGKKITLECSQTMGHDKMYWYQQDPGMELHLIHYSYGVNSTEKGDLSSESTVSRIRTEHFPLTLESARPSHTSQYLCASSDPEGYNSPLHFGNGTRLTVT.

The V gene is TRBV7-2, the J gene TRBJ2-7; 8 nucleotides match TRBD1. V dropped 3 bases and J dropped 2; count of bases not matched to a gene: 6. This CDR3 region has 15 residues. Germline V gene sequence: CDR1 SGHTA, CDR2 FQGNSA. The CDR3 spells CASSLVGQVTYEQYF. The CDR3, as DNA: TGTGCCAGCAGCTTGGTGGGACAGGTGACCTACGAGCAGTACTTC. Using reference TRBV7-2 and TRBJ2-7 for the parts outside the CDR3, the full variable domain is GAGVSQSPSNKVTEKGKDVELRCDPISGHTALYWYRQSLGQGLEFLIYFQGNSAPDKSGLPSDRFSAERTGGSVSTLTIQRTQQEDSAVYLCASSLVGQVTYEQYFGPGTRLTVT.